These T cell receptor beta chains were read from a single sample in a study of cytomegalovirus exposure and HLA in healthy donors. TCRdb keeps only in-frame clones here, not all; method: immunoSEQ multiplex PCR. The sample lists a few hundred thousand clones, 85% to 90% occurring once. Sequences were obtained from PBMCs. These receptors were taken from a woman between 18 and 30 years old in good health and CMV-seronegative. Both conserved end residues are part of each CDR3. The D gene is left open where the match is weak. Not every row has a clone size; where given, it reads once, few, many or a size class.

V	J	size	D	DNA	CDR3
TRBV7-8	TRBJ2-3	.	TRBD1	TGTGCCAGCAGTACGTTTGGTAGGGGGCGGTGGGAAGATACGCAGTATTTT	CASSTFGRGRWEDTQYF
TRBV4-1	TRBJ2-1	.	TRBD2	TGCGCCAGCAGCGATCAGGGGAGCGGGAGGGTATCCCGCAATGAGCAGTTCTTC	CASSDQGSGRVSRNEQFF
TRBV6-1	TRBJ2-7	.	TRBD2	TGTGCCAGCAGGGGAGGGATGCGGGCCTACGAGCAGTACTTC	CASRGGMRAYEQYF
TRBV10-3	TRBJ2-5	.	TRBD2	TGTGCCATCAGTGTGGGACTAGCGGGGCCGCAAGAGACCCAGTACTTC	CAISVGLAGPQETQYF
TRBV13	TRBJ2-4	once	.	TGTGCCAGCAGATATCCCCCGGTGGCCAAAAACATTCAGTACTTC	CASRYPPVAKNIQYF
TRBV27	TRBJ1-5	.	.	TGTGCCAGCAGTCGAATCCCCCTCAGGGCTAGCAATCAGCCCCAGCATTTT	CASSRIPLRASNQPQHF
TRBV7-2	TRBJ2-7	.	TRBD1	TGTGCCAGCAGCTTAGGCCCGGGACAGGGACCCTTCCTATCCTACGAGCAGTACTTC	CASSLGPGQGPFLSYEQYF
TRBV7-9	TRBJ1-1	.	TRBD1	TGTGCCAGCAGCCCCCCCAGGGGGGACACTGAAGCTTTCTTT	CASSPPRGDTEAFF
TRBV15	TRBJ1-1	.	.	TGTGCCACCAGCAGAGATGATGGGGCTGGGACTGAAGCTTTCTTT	CATSRDDGAGTEAFF
TRBV29-1	TRBJ1-1	.	.	TGCAGCGTTGAAGGGCAGGGGCTTTCGAACACTGAAGCTTTCTTT	CSVEGQGLSNTEAFF
TRBV25-1	TRBJ1-2	.	.	TGTGCCAGCAGTGGAGGTGCAGCCTATGGCTACACCTTC	CASSGGAAYGYTF
TRBV7-2	TRBJ2-1	.	TRBD2	TGTGCCAGCAGCCAGGGGACTAGCGGGAGTTTGGACAATGAGCAGTTCTTC	CASSQGTSGSLDNEQFF
TRBV5-3	TRBJ2-2	.	.	TGTGCCAGAAGTCTTTATTTCGGCGGGGAGCTGTTTTTT	CARSLYFGGELFF
TRBV7-9	TRBJ2-5	many	TRBD2	TGTGCCAGCAGCTTAAGCCTAGCGGGAGTGTCAAAGGAGACCCAGTACTTC	CASSLSLAGVSKETQYF